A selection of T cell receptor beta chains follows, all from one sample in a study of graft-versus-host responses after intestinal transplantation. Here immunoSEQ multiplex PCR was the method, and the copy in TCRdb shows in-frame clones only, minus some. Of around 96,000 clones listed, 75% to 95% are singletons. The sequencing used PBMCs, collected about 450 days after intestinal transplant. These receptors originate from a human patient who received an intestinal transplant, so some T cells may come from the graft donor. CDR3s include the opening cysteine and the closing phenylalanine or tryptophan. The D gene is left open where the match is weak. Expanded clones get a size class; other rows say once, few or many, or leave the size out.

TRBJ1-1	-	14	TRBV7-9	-	TGTGCCAGCACCTACGGACAGATGAACACTGAAGCTTTCTTT	CASTYGQMNTEAFF
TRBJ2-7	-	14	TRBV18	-	TGTGCCAGCTCACCGGGACCCCGGCTGGGGGAGCAGTACTTC	CASSPGPRLGEQYF
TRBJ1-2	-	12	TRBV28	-	TGTGCCAGCAGTTGGGTGGACTATGGCTACACCTTC	CASSWVDYGYTF
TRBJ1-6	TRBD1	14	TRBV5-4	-	TGTGCCAGCAGCCGTGACAGGGGAAGTTCACCCCTCCACTTT	CASSRDRGSSPLHF
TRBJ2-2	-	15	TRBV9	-	TGTGCCAGCAGCGTACGCGGCAGGGCCGGCGGGGAGCTGTTTTTT	CASSVRGRAGGELFF
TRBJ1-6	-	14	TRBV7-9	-	TGTGCCAGCAGCTTAGTTCGGTCCAATTCACCCCTCCACTTT	CASSLVRSNSPLHF
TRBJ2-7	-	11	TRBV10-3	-	TGTGCCATCAGTGAGTCGGCCGAGCAGTACTTC	CAISESAEQYF
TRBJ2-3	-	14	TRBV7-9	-	TGTGCCAGCAGCTTTAGGGGAAACACAGATACGCAGTATTTT	CASSFRGNTDTQYF
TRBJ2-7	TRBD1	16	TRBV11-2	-	TGTGCCAGCAGCTCGACAGGGGGCTTGCTCTCCTACGAGCAGTACTTC	CASSSTGGLLSYEQYF
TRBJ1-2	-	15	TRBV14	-	TGTGCCAGCAGCCGCCATCCGGGAGGCAACTATGGCTACACCTTC	CASSRHPGGNYGYTF
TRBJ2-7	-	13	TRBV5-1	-	TGCGCCAGCAGCTTAGGGACACTCGGCGAGCAGTACTTC	CASSLGTLGEQYF
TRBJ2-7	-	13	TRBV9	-	TGTGCCAGCAGCGTAGGGAACTCCTACGAGCAGTACTTC	CASSVGNSYEQYF
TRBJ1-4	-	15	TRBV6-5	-	TGTGCCAGCAGCCCCAGGGTCAGGTCTAATGAAAAACTGTTTTTT	CASSPRVRSNEKLFF
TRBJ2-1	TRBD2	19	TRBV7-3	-	TGTGCCAGCAGCTTAACCGCTAACGGGCTAGCGGGGGGTCACAATGAGCAGTTCTTC	CASSLTANGLAGGHNEQFF
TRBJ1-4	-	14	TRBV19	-	TGTGCCAGTAGTAGGGGGGCCTTCGATGAAAAACTGTTTTTT	CASSRGAFDEKLFF
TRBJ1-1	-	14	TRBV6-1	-	TGTGCCAGCAGTGAACCACGTTCGGGCACTGAAGCTTTCTTT	CASSEPRSGTEAFF
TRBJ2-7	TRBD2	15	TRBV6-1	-	TGTGCCAGCAGTGATCCGGGGGGGGCCCTCTACGAGCAGTACTTC	CASSDPGGALYEQYF
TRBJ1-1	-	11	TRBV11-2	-	TGTGCCAGCAGCCGCGGGACTGAAGCTTTCTTT	CASSRGTEAFF
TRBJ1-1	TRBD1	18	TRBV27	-	TGTGCCAGCAGTCAAATGGGACAGTGGGGCACTATGAACACTGAAGCTTTCTTT	CASSQMGQWGTMNTEAFF
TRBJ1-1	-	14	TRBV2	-	TGTGCCAGCAGCTCAGGGGCTGGACACACTGAAGCTTTCTTT	CASSSGAGHTEAFF
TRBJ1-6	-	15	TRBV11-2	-	TGTGCCAGCAGCATAGGCCCGACAGGAGGTTCACCCCTCCACTTT	CASSIGPTGGSPLHF
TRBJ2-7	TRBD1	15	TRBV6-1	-	TGTGCCAGCAGTACCCACAGGGGCCGAAACTACGAGCAGTACTTC	CASSTHRGRNYEQYF
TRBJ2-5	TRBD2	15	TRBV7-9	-	TGTGCCAGCAGCCGAGCGGGGGGGCCTTGGGAGACCCAGTACTTC	CASSRAGGPWETQYF
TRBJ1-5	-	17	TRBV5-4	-	TGTGCCAGCAGCTTCACCCGGTATGGGGGATGTGATCAGCCCCAGCATTTT	CASSFTRYGGCDQPQHF
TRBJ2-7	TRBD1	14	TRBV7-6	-	TGTGCCAGCAGCTATACCCCGGGACAGGGGGCGCAGTACTTC	CASSYTPGQGAQYF
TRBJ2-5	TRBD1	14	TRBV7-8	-	TGTGCCAGCAGCAGACAGGGGGTGGGAGAGACCCAGTACTTC	CASSRQGVGETQYF
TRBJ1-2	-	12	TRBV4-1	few	TGCGCCAGCAGCCAAGCGGGGTATGGCTACACCTTC	CASSQAGYGYTF
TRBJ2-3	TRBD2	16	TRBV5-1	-	TGCGCCAGCAGCTTAAGGACTAGCGGGGTCCCAGATACGCAGTATTTT	CASSLRTSGVPDTQYF
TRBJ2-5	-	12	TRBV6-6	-	TGTGCCAGCAGGTGGACAGAAGAGACCCAGTACTTC	CASRWTEETQYF
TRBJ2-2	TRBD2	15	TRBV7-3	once	TGTGCCAGCAGCTTAAGGGAGGGGCCGACCGGGGAGCTGTTTTTT	CASSLREGPTGELFF
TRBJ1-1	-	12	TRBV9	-	TGTGCCAGCAGCGTAGCGGGGACTGAAGCTTTCTTT	CASSVAGTEAFF
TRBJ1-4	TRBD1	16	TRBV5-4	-	TGTGCCAGCAGCTCAGGGGGAGGCAGGGATGGTGAAAAACTGTTTTTT	CASSSGGGRDGEKLFF
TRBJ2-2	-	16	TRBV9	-	TGTGCCAGCAGCGTGGCCGGGGGAACCAACACCGGGGAGCTGTTTTTT	CASSVAGGTNTGELFF
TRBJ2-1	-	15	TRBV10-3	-	TGTGCCATCAGTGAGGGGGGGGGCCTCCTTGGTGAGCAGTTCTTC	CAISEGGGLLGEQFF
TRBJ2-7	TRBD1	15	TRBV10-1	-	TGCGCCAGCAACGATCCACGACAGGGCTCCTACGAGCAGTACTTC	CASNDPRQGSYEQYF
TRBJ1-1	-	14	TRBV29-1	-	TGCAGCGGGGGAGTCCTCCTAGGGGACACTGAAGCTTTCTTT	CSGGVLLGDTEAFF
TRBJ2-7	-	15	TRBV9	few	TGTGCCAGCAGCGTAGCTGGACACCGAGTCTACGAGCAGTACTTC	CASSVAGHRVYEQYF
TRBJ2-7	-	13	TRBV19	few	TGTGCCAGTAGTATCACGGGTTCCTACGAGCAGTACTTC	CASSITGSYEQYF
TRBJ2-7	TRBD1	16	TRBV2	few	TGTGCCAGCAGTGGGTGGGTCGGACAGGGCCCGGCCGAGCAGTACTTC	CASSGWVGQGPAEQYF
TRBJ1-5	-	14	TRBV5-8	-	TGTGCCAGCGCCAACCCGCGGGGGGGGCAGCCCCAGCATTTT	CASANPRGGQPQHF
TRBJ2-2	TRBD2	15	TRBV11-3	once	TGTGCCAGCAGCTCGGGGGGACCGTCCACCGGGGAGCTGTTTTTT	CASSSGGPSTGELFF
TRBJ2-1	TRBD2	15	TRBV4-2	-	TGTGCCAGCAGCCCGACTAGCGGGGGGGGCAATGAGCAGTTCTTC	CASSPTSGGGNEQFF
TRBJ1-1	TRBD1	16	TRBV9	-	TGTGCCAGCAGCTCACCCCGGACAGGGGAGAACACTGAAGCTTTCTTT	CASSSPRTGENTEAFF
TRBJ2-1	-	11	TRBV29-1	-	TGCAGCGTTCACACAGGGAGTGAGCAGTTCTTC	CSVHTGSEQFF
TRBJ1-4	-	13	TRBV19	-	TGTGCCAGTCCTAGGGAAAGGGATGAAAAACTGTTTTTT	CASPRERDEKLFF
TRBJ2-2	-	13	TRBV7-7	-	TGTGCTAGCAGCCACCAGGAGGCCGGGGAGCTGTTTTTT	CASSHQEAGELFF
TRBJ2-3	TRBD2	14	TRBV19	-	TGTGCCAGTCGACGACTAGCGGGGGCAGATACGCAGTATTTT	CASRRLAGADTQYF
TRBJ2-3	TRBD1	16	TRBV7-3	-	TGTGCCAGCAGCTCTACAGGGGGCATCGGCACAGATACGCAGTATTTT	CASSSTGGIGTDTQYF
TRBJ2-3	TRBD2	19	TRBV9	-	TGTGCCAGCAGCGTTGGACTAGTGTCGGGGTTGGTCGGTCGGGATACGCAGTATTTT	CASSVGLVSGLVGRDTQYF
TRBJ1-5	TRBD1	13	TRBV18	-	TGTGCCAGCGCACAGGGGAGCAATCAGCCCCAGCATTTT	CASAQGSNQPQHF
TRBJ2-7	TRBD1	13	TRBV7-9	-	TGTGCCAGCAGCCCGGGACAGCTCGACGAGCAGTACTTC	CASSPGQLDEQYF
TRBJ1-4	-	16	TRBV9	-	TGTGCCAGCAGCCCAACGAACAGGGCCCCTAATGAAAAACTGTTTTTT	CASSPTNRAPNEKLFF
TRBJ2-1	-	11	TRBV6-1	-	TGTGCCAGCCGGTCCTACAATGAGCAGTTCTTC	CASRSYNEQFF
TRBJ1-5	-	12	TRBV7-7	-	TGTGCTAGCAGCCGTATGGGCCAGCCCCAGCATTTT	CASSRMGQPQHF
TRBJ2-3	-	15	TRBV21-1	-	TGTGCCAGCAGAACCGGGGGGAGTCCGGGAGATACGCAGTATTTT	CASRTGGSPGDTQYF
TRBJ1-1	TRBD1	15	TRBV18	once	TGTGCCAGCTCACCCGGACAGGGATTGAACACTGAAGCTTTCTTT	CASSPGQGLNTEAFF
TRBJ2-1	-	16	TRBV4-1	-	TGCGCCAGCAGCCCCCTCCCGGACTCCTCCTATAATGAGCAGTTCTTC	CASSPLPDSSYNEQFF